This T cell receptor (beta chain) came from a study of Ad26.COV2.S vaccination and SARS-CoV-2 variants. Treatment meaning: over 15 received Ad26.COV2.S at low or high dose, single or two shots; 5 received placebo; per-sample allocation not given. The investigators took samples on day 63 after the first vaccine or placebo injection. V dropped 4 bases and J dropped 0 bases, with 4 bases sitting between them. The CDR3 contains 13 residues. The germline V gene encodes CDR1 SGHDN and CDR2 FVKESK. The data were produced by immunoSEQ multiplex PCR, yet TCRdb's version contains in-frame clones alone and is incomplete. Of about 350,000 clones listed, around 89% are singletons.

The clonotype originates from a person aged 18 to 59 who received the Ad26.COV2.S COVID-19 vaccine or a placebo. This chain joins TRBV14 and TRBJ1-5; D gene ambiguous. The source material was peripheral blood, sampled in a trial of Ad26.COV2.S vaccine versus placebo. In nucleotides, the CDR3 is TGTGCCAGCAGCCTTTATAGCAATCAGCCCCAGCATTTT. This sequence encodes CASSLYSNQPQHF.